This is a list of T cell receptor beta chains from one sample in a study of cytomegalovirus exposure and HLA in healthy donors. Assay: immunoSEQ multiplex PCR; the TCRdb copy retains only in-frame clones and omits some. This table holds around 80,000 clones, around 79% found once. Source material: PBMCs. These receptors were obtained from a female donor in good health and CMV-seronegative. Both conserved end residues are part of each CDR3. The D gene is left open where the match is weak. Size values are once, few and many counts, or a class for expanded clones, and some rows have none.

V gene: TRBV19
D gene: -
J gene: TRBJ2-5
clone size: -
CDR3 protein: CASSIWAQETQYF
CDR3 DNA: TGTGCCAGTAGTATCTGGGCCCAAGAGACCCAGTACTTC

V gene: TRBV7-6
D gene: -
J gene: TRBJ1-4
clone size: once
CDR3 protein: CASSHILGASNEKLFF
CDR3 DNA: TGTGCCAGCAGCCACATCCTGGGGGCTAGTAATGAAAAACTGTTTTTT

V gene: TRBV6-5
D gene: TRBD1
J gene: TRBJ2-7
clone size: -
CDR3 protein: CASSPTGNYEQYF
CDR3 DNA: TGTGCCAGCAGTCCGACAGGGAACTACGAGCAGTACTTC

V gene: TRBV28
D gene: -
J gene: TRBJ2-7
clone size: -
CDR3 protein: CASNSFGMGLLYEQYF
CDR3 DNA: TGTGCCAGCAATTCCTTCGGGATGGGCTTATTATACGAGCAGTACTTC

V gene: TRBV29-1
D gene: -
J gene: TRBJ2-5
clone size: -
CDR3 protein: CSVAVRGGETQYF
CDR3 DNA: TGCAGCGTTGCCGTTAGGGGGGGGGAGACCCAGTACTTC

V gene: TRBV4-1
D gene: -
J gene: TRBJ2-1
clone size: -
CDR3 protein: CASSQDSSLNEQFF
CDR3 DNA: TGCGCCAGCAGCCAAGATTCCAGTCTCAATGAGCAGTTCTTC

V gene: TRBV6-5
D gene: TRBD1
J gene: TRBJ1-5
clone size: -
CDR3 protein: CASSPTGVYQPQHF
CDR3 DNA: TGTGCCAGCAGCCCGACAGGGGTGTATCAGCCCCAGCATTTT

V gene: TRBV29-1
D gene: -
J gene: TRBJ2-1
clone size: -
CDR3 protein: CSVAAWVASNEQFF
CDR3 DNA: TGCAGCGTAGCAGCCTGGGTAGCATCCAATGAGCAGTTCTTC

V gene: TRBV19
D gene: TRBD1
J gene: TRBJ1-1
clone size: -
CDR3 protein: CASSLKGQGDTEAFF
CDR3 DNA: TGTGCCAGTAGTCTGAAGGGACAGGGCGACACTGAAGCTTTCTTT

V gene: TRBV1
D gene: -
J gene: TRBJ1-5
clone size: -
CDR3 protein: CTSSQPTGGESNQPQHF
CDR3 DNA: TGCACCAGCAGCCAACCTACAGGGGGCGAGAGCAATCAGCCCCAGCATTTT

V gene: TRBV19
D gene: TRBD2
J gene: TRBJ2-7
clone size: -
CDR3 protein: CASNAGVSSHEQYF
CDR3 DNA: TGTGCCAGTAACGCGGGAGTCTCATCTCATGAGCAGTACTTC

V gene: TRBV13
D gene: TRBD1
J gene: TRBJ2-5
clone size: once
CDR3 protein: CASSETRGRQKETQYF
CDR3 DNA: TGTGCCAGCAGCGAGACGAGGGGGCGTCAGAAAGAGACCCAGTACTTC

V gene: TRBV29-1
D gene: TRBD1
J gene: TRBJ2-7
clone size: -
CDR3 protein: CSVEDPDRGTGGDEQYF
CDR3 DNA: TGCAGCGTTGAAGACCCGGACAGGGGGACTGGGGGAGACGAGCAGTACTTC

V gene: TRBV4-3
D gene: -
J gene: TRBJ2-1
clone size: few
CDR3 protein: CASSQDSGEYNEQFF
CDR3 DNA: TGCGCCAGCAGCCAAGACTCGGGGGAGTACAATGAGCAGTTCTTC

V gene: TRBV6-5
D gene: -
J gene: TRBJ1-5
clone size: -
CDR3 protein: CASSSQGAWQPQHF
CDR3 DNA: TGTGCCAGCAGTTCTCAAGGGGCCTGGCAGCCCCAGCATTTT

V gene: TRBV5-6
D gene: TRBD1
J gene: TRBJ1-5
clone size: -
CDR3 protein: CASSLQGGVWNQPQHF
CDR3 DNA: TGTGCCAGCAGCTTACAGGGGGGAGTATGGAATCAGCCCCAGCATTTT

V gene: TRBV7-9
D gene: -
J gene: TRBJ2-5
clone size: -
CDR3 protein: CASSYDQETQYF
CDR3 DNA: TGTGCCAGCAGTTATGACCAAGAGACCCAGTACTTC

V gene: TRBV6-5
D gene: -
J gene: TRBJ1-1
clone size: -
CDR3 protein: CASSYTSLNTEAFF
CDR3 DNA: TGTGCCAGCAGTTACACTTCCCTGAACACTGAAGCTTTCTTT

V gene: TRBV7-6
D gene: -
J gene: TRBJ1-1
clone size: -
CDR3 protein: CASSLEDSMNTEAFF
CDR3 DNA: TGTGCCAGCAGCTTAGAGGACAGCATGAACACTGAAGCTTTCTTT

V gene: TRBV7-3
D gene: -
J gene: TRBJ2-6
clone size: -
CDR3 protein: CASSLTGGGSGANVLTF
CDR3 DNA: TGTGCCAGCAGCTTAACAGGCGGTGGCTCTGGGGCCAACGTCCTGACTTTC

V gene: TRBV14
D gene: -
J gene: TRBJ1-1
clone size: -
CDR3 protein: CATSPWNTEAFF
CDR3 DNA: TGTGCCACCTCCCCCTGGAACACTGAAGCTTTCTTT

V gene: TRBV19
D gene: -
J gene: TRBJ1-5
clone size: few
CDR3 protein: CASSMGEGQPQHF
CDR3 DNA: TGTGCCAGTAGTATGGGGGAGGGACAGCCCCAGCATTTT

V gene: TRBV11-1
D gene: -
J gene: TRBJ2-3
clone size: -
CDR3 protein: CASSPFYRTDTQYF
CDR3 DNA: TGTGCCAGCAGCCCGTTTTATCGGACAGATACGCAGTATTTT

V gene: TRBV5-6
D gene: -
J gene: TRBJ2-1
clone size: -
CDR3 protein: CASSTGREQFF
CDR3 DNA: TGTGCCAGCAGCACAGGGCGGGAGCAGTTCTTC

V gene: TRBV5-6
D gene: TRBD1
J gene: TRBJ1-5
clone size: -
CDR3 protein: CASSPGTDYNQPQHF
CDR3 DNA: TGTGCCAGCAGTCCCGGGACAGACTACAATCAGCCCCAGCATTTT

V gene: TRBV14
D gene: -
J gene: TRBJ1-1
clone size: -
CDR3 protein: CASSQANLSSGEAFF
CDR3 DNA: TGTGCCAGCAGCCAAGCAAACCTTTCAAGCGGTGAAGCTTTCTTT

V gene: TRBV9
D gene: TRBD1
J gene: TRBJ1-4
clone size: few
CDR3 protein: CASSVGGTGTGEKLFF
CDR3 DNA: TGTGCCAGCAGCGTAGGGGGGACAGGAACGGGGGAAAAACTGTTTTTT

V gene: TRBV10-1
D gene: TRBD2
J gene: TRBJ2-1
clone size: once
CDR3 protein: CASSESGRGTQFF
CDR3 DNA: TGCGCCAGCAGTGAGTCTGGGCGGGGGACTCAGTTCTTC

V gene: TRBV29-1
D gene: -
J gene: TRBJ1-1
clone size: few
CDR3 protein: CSVESGMNTEAFF
CDR3 DNA: TGCAGCGTTGAATCAGGAATGAACACTGAAGCTTTCTTT